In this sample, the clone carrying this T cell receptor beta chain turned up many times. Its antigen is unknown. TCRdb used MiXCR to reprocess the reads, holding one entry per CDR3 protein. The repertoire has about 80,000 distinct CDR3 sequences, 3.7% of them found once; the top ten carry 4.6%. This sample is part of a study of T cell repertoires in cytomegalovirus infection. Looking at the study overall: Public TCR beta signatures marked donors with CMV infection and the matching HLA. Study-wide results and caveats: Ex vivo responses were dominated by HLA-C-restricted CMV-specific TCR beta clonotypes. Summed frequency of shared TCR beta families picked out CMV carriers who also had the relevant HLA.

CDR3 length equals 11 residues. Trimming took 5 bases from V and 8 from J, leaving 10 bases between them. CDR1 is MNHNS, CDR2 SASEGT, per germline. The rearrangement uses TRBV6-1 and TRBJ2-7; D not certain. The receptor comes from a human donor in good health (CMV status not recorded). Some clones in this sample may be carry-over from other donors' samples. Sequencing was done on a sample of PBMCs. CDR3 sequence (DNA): TGTGCCAGCAGTTATCAAAGTCAGCAGTACTTC. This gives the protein CASSYQSQQYF.